This T cell receptor beta chain was sequenced in a study of identical twins. Regarding the study as a whole: Modeled out-of-frame TCR alpha sharing in monozygotic twins fell below observed levels. There were fewer insertions in abundant cord blood beta clonotypes, but memory repertoires showed no such pattern.

This CDR3 contains 15 residues. J gave up 6 bases and V 0 bases, and 3 bases lay outside the gene matches. Per the germline V gene, CDR1 is DFQATT and CDR2 is SNEGSKA (reference sequence). Template switching created a universal primer site, and the cDNA included unique molecular identifiers. TCRdb itself ran the 5' RACE reads through MiXCR, one entry per CDR3 protein. The sample contains 200,000 or so distinct CDR3 sequences, 7.5% of which appear only once. This clonotype appeared many times. Its antigen is not identified. The same data also contributed to another study, on yellow fever vaccine responses in identical twins.

This sequence was found in a woman between 18 and 30 years old in good health. This rearrangement joins TRBV20-1 to TRBJ2-3; TRBD2 agrees at 13 bases. Sequenced: memory (CD45RO+) T cells sorted from blood. The CDR3 spells CSARDRTSGSDTQYF. CDR3 coding DNA: TGCAGTGCTAGAGATAGGACTAGCGGGAGTGATACGCAGTATTTT.